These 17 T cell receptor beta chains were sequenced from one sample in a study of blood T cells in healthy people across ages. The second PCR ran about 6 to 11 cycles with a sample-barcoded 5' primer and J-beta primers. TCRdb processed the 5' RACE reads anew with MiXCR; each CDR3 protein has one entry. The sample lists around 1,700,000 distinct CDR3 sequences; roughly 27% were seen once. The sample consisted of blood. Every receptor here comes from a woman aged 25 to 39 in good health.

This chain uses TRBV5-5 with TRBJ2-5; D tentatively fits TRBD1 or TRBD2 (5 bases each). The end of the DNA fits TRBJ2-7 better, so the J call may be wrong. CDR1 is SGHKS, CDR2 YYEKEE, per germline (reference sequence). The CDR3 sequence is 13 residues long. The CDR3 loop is CASTVQGAYEQYF. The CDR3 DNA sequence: TGTGCCAGCACCGTTCAGGGAGCCTACGAGCAGTACTTC.

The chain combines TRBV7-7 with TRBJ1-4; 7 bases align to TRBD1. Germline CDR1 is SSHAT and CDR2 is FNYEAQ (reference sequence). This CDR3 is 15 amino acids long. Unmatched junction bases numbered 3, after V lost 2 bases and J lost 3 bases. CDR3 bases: TGTGCCAGCAGCTTACGACAGGGTCCTAATGAAAAACTGTTTTTT. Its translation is CASSLRQGPNEKLFF.

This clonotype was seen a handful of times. The CDR3 DNA sequence: TGCAGTGCCGAGGGGGAGGCCTCGAACACTGAAGCTTTCTTT. Translation: CSAEGEASNTEAFF. The chain recombines TRBV20-1 with TRBJ1-1; D is perhaps TRBD1 (6 bases). The length of the CDR3 is 14 residues. V was cut by 6 bases and J by 1 base, with 15 bases left in between. Germline CDR1 DFQATT, CDR2 SNEGSKA (reference sequence).

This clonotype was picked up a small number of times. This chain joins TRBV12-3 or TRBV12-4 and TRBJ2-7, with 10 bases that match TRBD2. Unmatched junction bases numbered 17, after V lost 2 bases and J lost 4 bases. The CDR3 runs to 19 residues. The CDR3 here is CASSLIIGAASGSTYEQYF. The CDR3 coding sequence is TGTGCCAGCAGTTTAATTATCGGCGCGGCTAGCGGGAGCACGTACGAGCAGTACTTC.

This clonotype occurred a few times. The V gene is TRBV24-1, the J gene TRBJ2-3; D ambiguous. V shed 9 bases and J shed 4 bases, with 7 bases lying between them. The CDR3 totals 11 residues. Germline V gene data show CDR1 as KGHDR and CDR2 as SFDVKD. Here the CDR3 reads CATGVADTQYF. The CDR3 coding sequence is TGTGCCACCGGGGTGGCAGATACGCAGTATTTT.

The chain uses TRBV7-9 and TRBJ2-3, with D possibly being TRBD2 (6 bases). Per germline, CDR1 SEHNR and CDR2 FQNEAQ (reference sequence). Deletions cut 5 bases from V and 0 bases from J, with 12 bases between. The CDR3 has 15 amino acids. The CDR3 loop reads CASSPGLQSTDTQYF. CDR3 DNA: TGTGCCAGCAGCCCGGGACTCCAGAGCACAGATACGCAGTATTTT.

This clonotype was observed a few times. The DNA for the CDR3 is TGCAGTGCTAGGGGTACAGGTTATAGCAATCAGCCCCAGCATTTT. Translating it yields CSARGTGYSNQPQHF. The genes are TRBV20-1 and TRBJ1-5; D might be TRBD1 (5 bases). CDR1 DFQATT and CDR2 SNEGSKA come from the germline V gene (reference sequence). The length of the CDR3 is 15 residues. V was trimmed by 3 bases and J by 0 bases, leaving 12 bases between them.

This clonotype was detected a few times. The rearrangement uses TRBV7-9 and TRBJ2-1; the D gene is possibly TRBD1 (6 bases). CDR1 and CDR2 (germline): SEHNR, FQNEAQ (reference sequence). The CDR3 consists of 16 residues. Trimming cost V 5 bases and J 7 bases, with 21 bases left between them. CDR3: CASSPSPGHLFNEQFF. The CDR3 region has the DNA TGTGCCAGCAGCCCGTCCCCGGGACACCTTTTTAATGAGCAGTTCTTC.

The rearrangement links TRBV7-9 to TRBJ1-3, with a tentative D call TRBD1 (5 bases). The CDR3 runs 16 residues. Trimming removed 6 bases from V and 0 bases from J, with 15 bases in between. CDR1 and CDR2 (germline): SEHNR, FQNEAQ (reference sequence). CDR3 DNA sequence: TGTGCCAGCAGATCTTCGGGACCGAGCTCTGGAAACACCATATATTTT. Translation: CASRSSGPSSGNTIYF.

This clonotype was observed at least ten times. The CDR3 here is CASSLGGQSQAAQYF. The CDR3 nucleotides read TGCGCCAGCAGCTTGGGAGGACAGTCTCAAGCGGCCCAGTACTTC. The J gene is TRBJ2-5, the V gene TRBV5-1, with D tentatively TRBD1 (6 bases). Germline CDR1 is SGHRS and CDR2 is YFSETQ. This CDR3 is built from 15 residues. V was shortened by 0 bases and J by 9 bases, with 18 bases between the two germline ends.

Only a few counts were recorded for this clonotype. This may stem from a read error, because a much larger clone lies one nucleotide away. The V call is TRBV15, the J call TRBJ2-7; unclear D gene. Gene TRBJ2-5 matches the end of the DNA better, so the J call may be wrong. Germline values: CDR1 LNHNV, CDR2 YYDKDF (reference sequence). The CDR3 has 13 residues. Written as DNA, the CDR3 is TGTGCCACCAACAGAGATCTGGTGGAGACCCAGTACTTC. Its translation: CATNRDLVETQYF.

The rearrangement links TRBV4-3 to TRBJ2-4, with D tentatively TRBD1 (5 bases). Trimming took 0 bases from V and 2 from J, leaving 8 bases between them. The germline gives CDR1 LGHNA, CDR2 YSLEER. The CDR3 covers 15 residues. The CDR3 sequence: CASSQDRATKNIQYF. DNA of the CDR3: TGCGCCAGCAGCCAAGACAGGGCCACCAAAAACATTCAGTACTTC.

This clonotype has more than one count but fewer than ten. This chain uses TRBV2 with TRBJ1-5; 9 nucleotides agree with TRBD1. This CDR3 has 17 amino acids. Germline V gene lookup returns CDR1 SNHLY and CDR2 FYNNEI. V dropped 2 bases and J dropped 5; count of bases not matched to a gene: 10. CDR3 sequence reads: CASSEMGDRVPHQPQHF. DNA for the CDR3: TGTGCCAGCAGTGAAATGGGGGACAGGGTTCCCCATCAGCCCCAGCATTTT.

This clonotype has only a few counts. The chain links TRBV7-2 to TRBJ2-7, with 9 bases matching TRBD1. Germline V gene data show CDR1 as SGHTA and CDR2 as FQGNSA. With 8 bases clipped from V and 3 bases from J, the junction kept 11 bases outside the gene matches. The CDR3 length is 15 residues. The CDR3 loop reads CASLKQGAPNYEQYF. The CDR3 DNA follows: TGTGCCAGCTTGAAACAGGGGGCCCCTAACTACGAGCAGTACTTC.

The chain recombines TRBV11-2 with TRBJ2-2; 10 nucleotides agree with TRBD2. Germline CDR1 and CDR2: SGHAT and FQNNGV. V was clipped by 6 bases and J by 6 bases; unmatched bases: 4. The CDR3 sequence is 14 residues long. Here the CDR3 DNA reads TGTGCCAGCAGGGAGCTAGCGGGGGCCGGGGAGCTGTTTTTT. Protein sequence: CASRELAGAGELFF.

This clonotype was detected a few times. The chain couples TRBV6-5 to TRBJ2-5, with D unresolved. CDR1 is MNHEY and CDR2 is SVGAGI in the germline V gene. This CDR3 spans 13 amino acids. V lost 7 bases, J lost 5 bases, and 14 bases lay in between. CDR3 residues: CASNERVGETQYF. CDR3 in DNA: TGTGCCAGCAACGAAAGGGTAGGGGAGACCCAGTACTTC.

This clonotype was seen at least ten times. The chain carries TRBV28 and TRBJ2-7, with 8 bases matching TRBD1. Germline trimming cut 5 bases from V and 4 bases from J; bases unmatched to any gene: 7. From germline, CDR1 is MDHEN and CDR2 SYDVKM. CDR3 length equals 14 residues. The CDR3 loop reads CASSTGGEIYEQYF. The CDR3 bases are TGTGCCAGCAGTACAGGGGGTGAGATATACGAGCAGTACTTC.